This entry features one T cell receptor beta chain sequence. No antigen is known for it. The germline V and J ends were trimmed by 8 bases and 2 bases, with 9 bases remaining between them. Per the germline V gene, CDR1 is SEHNR and CDR2 is FQNEAQ (reference sequence). CDR3 length: 12 residues. The data are from a study of CD8+ T cells in alopecia areata. Extraction and reverse transcription of RNA yielded cDNA as the sequencing template. TCRdb keeps only in-frame clones here, not all; method: immunoSEQ multiplex PCR. The sample has 65,000 to 75,000 clones; 29% are singletons. Whole-study results and caveats: Compared with normal scalp, lesional scalp had higher clonality and more expanded CD8+ clones.

Treatment noted: oral pan-JAK inhibitor, 5-10 mg twice daily. Sequences were derived from CD8+ T cells sorted from blood, sampled at week 4, from a patient treated with tofacitinib. The TCR comes from a human donor with alopecia areata. The chain is built from TRBV7-9 and TRBJ1-1, with D unclear. Written as DNA, the CDR3 is TGTGCCAGCCTTGGGATTAACACTGAAGCTTTCTTT. It encodes CASLGINTEAFF.